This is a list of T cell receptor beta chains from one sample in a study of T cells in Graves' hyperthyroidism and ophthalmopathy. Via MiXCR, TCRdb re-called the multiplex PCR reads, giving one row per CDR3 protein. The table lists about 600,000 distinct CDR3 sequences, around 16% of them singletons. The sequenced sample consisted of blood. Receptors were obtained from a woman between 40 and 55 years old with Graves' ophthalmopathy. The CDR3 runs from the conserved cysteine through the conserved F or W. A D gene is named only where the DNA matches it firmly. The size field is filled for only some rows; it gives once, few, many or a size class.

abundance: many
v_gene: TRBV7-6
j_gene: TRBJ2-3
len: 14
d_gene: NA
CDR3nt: TGTGCCAGCAGCCCTGCGGGTGGCACAGATACGCAGTATTTT
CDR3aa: CASSPAGGTDTQYF

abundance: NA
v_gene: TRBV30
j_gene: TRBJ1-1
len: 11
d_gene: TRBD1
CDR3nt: TGTGCCTGGCAAGGACAGGTAGAAGCTTTCTTT
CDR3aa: CAWQGQVEAFF

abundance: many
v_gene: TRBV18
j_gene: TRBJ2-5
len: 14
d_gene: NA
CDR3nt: TGTGCCAGCTCACCACTATCACGGACGGAGACCCAGTACTTC
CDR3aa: CASSPLSRTETQYF

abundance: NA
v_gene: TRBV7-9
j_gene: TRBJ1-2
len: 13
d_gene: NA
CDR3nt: TGTGCCAGCAGCTTAGTTTTAACAGACGGCTACACCTTC
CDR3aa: CASSLVLTDGYTF

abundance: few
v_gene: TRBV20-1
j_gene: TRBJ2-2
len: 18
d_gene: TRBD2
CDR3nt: TGCAGTGCCTCCGGGACTATGACCCACAGTCCTAACACCGGGGAGCTGTTTTTT
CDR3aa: CSASGTMTHSPNTGELFF

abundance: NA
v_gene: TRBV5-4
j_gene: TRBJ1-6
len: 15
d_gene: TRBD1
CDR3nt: TGTGCCAGCAGCTTTTCAACAGGGGTCAATTCACCCCTCCACTTT
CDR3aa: CASSFSTGVNSPLHF

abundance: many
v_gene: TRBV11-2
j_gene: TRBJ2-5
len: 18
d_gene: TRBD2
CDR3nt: TGTGCCAGCAACATTGGTGGGTCAGCGGGGGGGCTCGGAGAGACCCAGTACTTC
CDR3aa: CASNIGGSAGGLGETQYF

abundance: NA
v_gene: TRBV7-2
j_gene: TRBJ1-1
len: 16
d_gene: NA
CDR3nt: TGTGCCAGCAGCCAGGGCGTCGGCAGTGGGGAAACTGAAGCTTTCTTT
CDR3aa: CASSQGVGSGETEAFF

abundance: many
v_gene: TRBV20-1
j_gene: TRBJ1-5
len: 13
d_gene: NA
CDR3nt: TGCAGTGCTAGAACACAGAGCAATCAGCCCCAGCATTTT
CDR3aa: CSARTQSNQPQHF

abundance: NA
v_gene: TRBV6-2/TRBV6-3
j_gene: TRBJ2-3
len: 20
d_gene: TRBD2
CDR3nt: TGTGCCAGCAGTTACTCGACCGGCCTAACTAGCGGGGGTATCACAGATACGCAGTATTTT
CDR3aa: CASSYSTGLTSGGITDTQYF

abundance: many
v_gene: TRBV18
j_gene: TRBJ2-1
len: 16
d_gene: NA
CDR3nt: TGTGCCAGCTCACCACGAGGGCCCCCCTCCTACAATGAGCAGTTCTTC
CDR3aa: CASSPRGPPSYNEQFF

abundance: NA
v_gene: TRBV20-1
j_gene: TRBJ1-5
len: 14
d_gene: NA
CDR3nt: TGCAGTGCTAGCGGGGGGATGGACAATCAGCCCCAGCATTTT
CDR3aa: CSASGGMDNQPQHF

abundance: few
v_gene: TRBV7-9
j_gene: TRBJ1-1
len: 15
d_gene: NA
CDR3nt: TGTGCCAGCAGCTTAGTAGAGGGCACCAACACTGAAGCTTTCTTT
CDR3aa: CASSLVEGTNTEAFF

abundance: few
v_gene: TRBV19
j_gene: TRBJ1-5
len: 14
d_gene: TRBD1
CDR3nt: TGTGCCAGTACCCCGGGACAGCGGGAACAGCCCCAGCATTTT
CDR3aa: CASTPGQREQPQHF

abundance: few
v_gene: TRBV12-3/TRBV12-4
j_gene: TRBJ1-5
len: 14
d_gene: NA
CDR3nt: TGTGCCAGCAGTTCAGGGGAGGGCAATCAGCCCCAGCATTTT
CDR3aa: CASSSGEGNQPQHF

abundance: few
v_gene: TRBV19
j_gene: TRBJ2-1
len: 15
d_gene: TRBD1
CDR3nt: TGTGCCAGTAGTATCGTAACTTCAGGGGGCGATGAGCAGTTCTTC
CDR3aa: CASSIVTSGGDEQFF

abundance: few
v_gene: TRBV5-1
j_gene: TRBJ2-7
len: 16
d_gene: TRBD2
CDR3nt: TGCGCCAGCAGCTTGGGCTCCGGCGGGGGGGCCCACGAGCAGTACTTC
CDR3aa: CASSLGSGGGAHEQYF

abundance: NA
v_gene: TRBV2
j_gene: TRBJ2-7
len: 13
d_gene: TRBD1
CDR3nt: TGTGCCAGCAGGGGGGACAGAATATACGAGCAGTACTTC
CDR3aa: CASRGDRIYEQYF

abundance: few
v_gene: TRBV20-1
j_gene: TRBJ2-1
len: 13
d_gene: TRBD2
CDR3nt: TGCAGTGAGCCTAGCGGGAGGAACAATGAGCAGTTCTTC
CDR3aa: CSEPSGRNNEQFF

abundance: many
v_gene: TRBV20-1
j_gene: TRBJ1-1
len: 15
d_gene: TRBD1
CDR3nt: TGCAGTGCAACCCGACGAGGGGGCTTTAACACTGAAGCTTTCTTT
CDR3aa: CSATRRGGFNTEAFF

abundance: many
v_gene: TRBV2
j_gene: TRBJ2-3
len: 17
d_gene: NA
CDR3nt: TGTGCCAGCAGCCCAAGCTACGGGACTCCTAGCACAGATACGCAGTATTTT
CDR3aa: CASSPSYGTPSTDTQYF

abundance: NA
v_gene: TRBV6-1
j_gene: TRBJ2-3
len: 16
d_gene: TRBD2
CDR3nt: TGTGCCAGCACCCCGGGACTAGCGGGGGACACAGATACGCAGTATTTT
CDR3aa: CASTPGLAGDTDTQYF

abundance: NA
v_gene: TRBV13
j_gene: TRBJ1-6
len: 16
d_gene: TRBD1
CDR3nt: TGTGCCAGCAGCTTAGTAGGGGACAGCCTAAATTCACCCCTCCACTTT
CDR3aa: CASSLVGDSLNSPLHF

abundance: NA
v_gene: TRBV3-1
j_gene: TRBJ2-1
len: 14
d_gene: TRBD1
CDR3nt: TGTGCCAGCAGCCAAGAGGCAGGGGGTAATGAGCAGTTCTTC
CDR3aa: CASSQEAGGNEQFF

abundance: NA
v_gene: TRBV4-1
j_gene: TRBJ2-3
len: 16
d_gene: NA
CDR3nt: TGCGCCAGCAGCCAACTCCCGGGACTCTCCACAGATACGCAGTATTTT
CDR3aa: CASSQLPGLSTDTQYF

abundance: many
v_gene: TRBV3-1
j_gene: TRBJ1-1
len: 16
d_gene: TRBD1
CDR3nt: TGTGCCAGCAGCCCCCCGAGACAGGGGGCTATTGCTGAAGCTTTCTTT
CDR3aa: CASSPPRQGAIAEAFF

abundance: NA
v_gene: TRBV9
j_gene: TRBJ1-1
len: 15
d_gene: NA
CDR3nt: TGTGCCAGCAGCGTAGTTGAGGGATTGGGGACTGAAGCTTTCTTT
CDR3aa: CASSVVEGLGTEAFF

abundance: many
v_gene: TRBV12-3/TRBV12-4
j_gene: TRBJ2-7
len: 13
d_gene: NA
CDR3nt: TGTGCCAGCAGTTTTGACACTTCCTACGAGCAGTACTTC
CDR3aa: CASSFDTSYEQYF

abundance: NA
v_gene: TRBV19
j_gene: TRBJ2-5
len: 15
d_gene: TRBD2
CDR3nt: TGTGCCAGTAGTGCAAGCGGGGCAGGATCAGGAACCCAGTACTTC
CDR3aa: CASSASGAGSGTQYF

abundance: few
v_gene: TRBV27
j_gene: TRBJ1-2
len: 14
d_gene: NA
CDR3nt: TGTGCCAGCAGCCATACGACAGAAGGCTATGGCTACACCTTC
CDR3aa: CASSHTTEGYGYTF

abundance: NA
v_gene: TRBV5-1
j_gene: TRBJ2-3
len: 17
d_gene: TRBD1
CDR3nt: TGCGCCAGCAGCTTGGGGTTGGGACAGGATACCACAGATACGCAGTATTTT
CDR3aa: CASSLGLGQDTTDTQYF

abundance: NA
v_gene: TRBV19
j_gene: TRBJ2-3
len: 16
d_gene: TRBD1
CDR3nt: TGTGCCAGTAGTACGGACAGGGGGCTTAGCACAGATACGCAGTATTTT
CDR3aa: CASSTDRGLSTDTQYF

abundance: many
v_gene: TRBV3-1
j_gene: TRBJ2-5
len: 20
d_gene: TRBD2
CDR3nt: TGTGCCAGCAGCCAACCTAGGGGACTAGCGGGGGGGGAATCGCAAGAGACCCAGTACTTC
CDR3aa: CASSQPRGLAGGESQETQYF

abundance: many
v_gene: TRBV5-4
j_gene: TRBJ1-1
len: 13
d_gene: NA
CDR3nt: TGTGCCAGCAGCTTAGACCTATCGACTGAAGCTTTCTTT
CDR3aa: CASSLDLSTEAFF

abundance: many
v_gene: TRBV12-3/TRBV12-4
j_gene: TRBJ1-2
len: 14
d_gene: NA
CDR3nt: TGTGCCAGCAGCGCCGCGTCCGGGGCCGATGGCTACACCTTC
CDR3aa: CASSAASGADGYTF

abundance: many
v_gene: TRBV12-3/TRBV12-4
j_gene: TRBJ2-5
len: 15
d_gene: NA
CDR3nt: TGTGCCAGCAGTTTTGGCGGGGGCAGGCGGGAGACCCAGTACTTC
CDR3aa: CASSFGGGRRETQYF

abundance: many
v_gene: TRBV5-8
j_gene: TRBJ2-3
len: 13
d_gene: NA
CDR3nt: TGTGCCAGCAGCTTGAAGTACCCAGATACGCAGTATTTT
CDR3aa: CASSLKYPDTQYF

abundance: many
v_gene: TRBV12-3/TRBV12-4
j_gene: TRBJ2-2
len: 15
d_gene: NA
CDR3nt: TGTGCCAGCAGTTCTTTTACAGGGAACACCGGGGAGCTGTTTTTT
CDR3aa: CASSSFTGNTGELFF

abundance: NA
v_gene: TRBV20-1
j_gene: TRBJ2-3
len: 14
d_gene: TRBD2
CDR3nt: TGCAGTGCCGGGGGAGGGGAGGGCACAGATACGCAGTATTTT
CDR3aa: CSAGGGEGTDTQYF

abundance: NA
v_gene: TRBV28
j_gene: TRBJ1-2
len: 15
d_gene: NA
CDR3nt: TGTGCCAGCAGAAGAAGGGGGTCCCCAGGATATGGCTACACCTTC
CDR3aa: CASRRRGSPGYGYTF

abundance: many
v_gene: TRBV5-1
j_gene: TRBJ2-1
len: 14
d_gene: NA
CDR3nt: TGCGCCAGCACCCGGGACGGAAATCCCAATGAGCAGTTCTTC
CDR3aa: CASTRDGNPNEQFF

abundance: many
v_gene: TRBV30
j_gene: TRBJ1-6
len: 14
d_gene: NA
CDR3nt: TGTGCCTTACACGAGGCAGGGTGGAATTCACCCCTCCACTTT
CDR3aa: CALHEAGWNSPLHF

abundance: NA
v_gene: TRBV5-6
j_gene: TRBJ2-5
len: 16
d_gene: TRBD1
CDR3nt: TGTGCCAGCAGCCCATACCTAGTCAGGGGGCCAGAGACCCAGTACTTC
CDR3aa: CASSPYLVRGPETQYF

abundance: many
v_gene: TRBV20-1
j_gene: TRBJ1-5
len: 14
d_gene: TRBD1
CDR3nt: TGCAGTGCTACGACAGGGATGACCAATCAGCCCCAGCATTTT
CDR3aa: CSATTGMTNQPQHF

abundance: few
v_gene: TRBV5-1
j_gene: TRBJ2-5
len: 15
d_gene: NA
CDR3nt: TGCGCCAGCAGCTTAGGACCGGGGCCCCAAGAGACCCAGTACTTC
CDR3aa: CASSLGPGPQETQYF

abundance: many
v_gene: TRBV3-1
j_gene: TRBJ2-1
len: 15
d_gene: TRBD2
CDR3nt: TGTGCCAGCAGCCGGCGGCGGGGGTGGGACAATGAGCAGTTCTTC
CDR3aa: CASSRRRGWDNEQFF